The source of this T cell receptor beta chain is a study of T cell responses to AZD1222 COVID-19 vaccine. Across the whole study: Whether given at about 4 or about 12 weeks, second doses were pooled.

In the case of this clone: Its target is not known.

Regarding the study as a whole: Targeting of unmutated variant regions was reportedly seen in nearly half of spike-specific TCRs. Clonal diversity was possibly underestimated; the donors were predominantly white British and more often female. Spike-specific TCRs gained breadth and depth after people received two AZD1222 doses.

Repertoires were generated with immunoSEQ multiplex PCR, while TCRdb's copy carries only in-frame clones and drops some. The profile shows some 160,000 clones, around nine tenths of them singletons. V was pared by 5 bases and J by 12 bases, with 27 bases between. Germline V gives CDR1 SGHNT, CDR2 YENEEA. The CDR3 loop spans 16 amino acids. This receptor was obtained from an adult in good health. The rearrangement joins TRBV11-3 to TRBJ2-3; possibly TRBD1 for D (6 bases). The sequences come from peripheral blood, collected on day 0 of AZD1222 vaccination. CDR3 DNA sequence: TGTGCCAGCAGCCTTCTGGACAGAGTTAAATGGAGGAGACAGTATTTT. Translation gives CASSLLDRVKWRRQYF.